These 19 T cell receptor beta chains originate from one sample sequenced in a study of OX40 agonist ivuxolimab in advanced cancers. Profiled with immunoSEQ multiplex PCR; TCRdb holds only in-frame clones, not every one. The sample has over 55,000 clones; 80% to 85% are singletons. Sequenced material: CD4+ or CD8+ T cells sorted from blood, taken in a trial of the OX40 agonist ivuxolimab. All receptors come from an adult with an advanced solid tumor such as melanoma, head and neck, liver or kidney cancer.

The genes are TRBV30 and TRBJ2-2; 13 nucleotides agree with TRBD2. The CDR3 is made up of 17 amino acids. Germline V gene sequence: CDR1 GTSNPN, CDR2 SVGIG (reference sequence). The V and J ends lost 4 bases and 0 bases, in that order; junction bases with no gene match: 5. The DNA of the CDR3 is TGTGCCTGGACCGCCACTAGCGGGAGGGCGAACACCGGGGAGCTGTTTTTT. Its translation: CAWTATSGRANTGELFF.

The rearrangement uses TRBV11-1 and TRBJ2-7; 11 bases match TRBD2. The ends lost 5 bases at V and 4 bases at J; junction bases unmatched: 4. Germline loops: CDR1 SGHAT, CDR2 FQDESV (reference sequence). The CDR3 is made up of 14 amino acids. CDR3 region: CASSKLAGEYEQYF. The CDR3 coding sequence is TGTGCCAGCAGCAAACTAGCGGGGGAATACGAGCAGTACTTC.

This rearrangement joins TRBV13 to TRBJ1-2; 10 bases map to TRBD1. With V trimmed by 5 bases and J by 13 bases, 10 bases remained unmatched. Per germline, CDR1 PRHDT and CDR2 FYEKMQ (reference sequence). CDR3 length equals 13 residues. CDR3 sequence reads: CASSLGQGDLCTF. The DNA of the CDR3 is TGTGCCAGCAGCCTCGGACAGGGGGACCTCTGCACCTTC.

The rearrangement uses TRBV4-1 and TRBJ1-2; possibly TRBD1 for D (5 bases). The CDR3 is 15 residues long. The V end was cut by 0 bases, the J end by 4 bases, with 12 bases between. Germline V CDR1 and CDR2: MGHRA, YSYEKL. Here the CDR3 DNA reads TGCGCCAGCAGCCAAGATCTGAGGGGCCTCTATGGCTACACCTTC. This codes for CASSQDLRGLYGYTF.

The chain links TRBV2 to TRBJ1-3, with D tentatively TRBD1 (6 bases). Trimming cost V 6 bases and J 1 base, with 16 bases left between them. This CDR3 contains 16 residues. CDR1 is SNHLY, CDR2 FYNNEI, per germline. CDR3 DNA sequence: TGTGCCAGCAGCCGGACAGCTACTTTTTCTGGAAACACCATATATTTT. Translating gives CASSRTATFSGNTIYF.

The gene calls are TRBV7-3 and TRBJ2-5; no reliable D call. Deletions cut 1 base from V and 1 base from J, with 10 bases between. CDR3 size: 15 residues. Germline V gives CDR1 SGHTA, CDR2 FQGTGA. The CDR3 region has the DNA TGTGCCAGCAGCTTAAGGGGTTTCCCCCAAGAGACCCAGTACTTC. This encodes CASSLRGFPQETQYF.

The CDR3 DNA sequence: TGTGCCAGCTTACCAGCAGGCACCGTGGAGACCCAGTACTTC. This encodes CASLPAGTVETQYF. The V gene is TRBV25-1, the J gene TRBJ2-5; D ambiguous. The CDR3 is made up of 14 amino acids. Trimming cost V 8 bases and J 5 bases, with 18 bases left between them. Per germline, CDR1 MGHDK and CDR2 SYGVNS.

The rearrangement links TRBV5-1 to TRBJ2-3; 11 nucleotides align to TRBD1. The CDR3 covers 15 residues. J lost 7 bases, V lost 4 bases, and 8 bases had no gene match. Germline V lookup: CDR1 SGHRS, CDR2 YFSETQ. CDR3 DNA sequence: TGCGCCAGCAGCGAGGACAGGGGGCATGGTAATACGCAGTATTTT. This translates into CASSEDRGHGNTQYF.

Only one count was recorded for this clone. V is TRBV5-1 and J is TRBJ2-7; D is unclear. CDR3 length: 14 residues. V lost 1 base and J lost 3, with 11 bases in between. The germline gives CDR1 SGHRS, CDR2 YFSETQ. The CDR3 DNA reads TGCGCCAGCAGCTTGAGGCAGTTAAGCTACGAGCAGTACTTC. Translated: CASSLRQLSYEQYF.

This clone occurred a few times. The chain carries TRBV5-1 and TRBJ1-6; D gene uncertain. This CDR3 contains 15 residues. V lost 1 base, J lost 5 bases, and 10 bases lay in between. Germline lookup yields CDR1 SGHRS and CDR2 YFSETQ. In DNA, the CDR3 is TGCGCCAGCAGCTTGAATGTCTTCGATAATTCACCCCTCCACTTT. Its translation is CASSLNVFDNSPLHF.

The genes are TRBV5-4 and TRBJ2-5, with TRBD2 identical over 8 bases. CDR1 is SGHNT, CDR2 YYREEE, per germline (reference sequence). Germline trimming cut 2 bases from V and 4 bases from J; bases unmatched to any gene: 7. CDR3 length: 15 amino acids. CDR3 sequence reads: CASSLAGARPETQYF. Written as DNA, the CDR3 is TGTGCCAGCAGCTTAGCGGGGGCCCGTCCAGAGACCCAGTACTTC.

The V call is TRBV15, the J call TRBJ1-4; no reliable D call. This CDR3 has 16 residues. CDR1 LNHNV and CDR2 YYDKDF come from the germline V gene (reference sequence). V shed 5 bases and J shed 0 bases, with 13 bases lying between them. CDR3 nucleotide sequence: TGTGCCACCAGCCGAAGTTCAGGAGCAACTAATGAAAAACTGTTTTTT. It translates to CATSRSSGATNEKLFF.

This chain uses TRBV5-8 with TRBJ2-7; a possible D gene is TRBD2 (5 bases). Trimming cost V 2 bases and J 0 bases, with 9 bases left between them. The CDR3 consists of 14 residues. From germline, CDR1 is SGHTS and CDR2 YDEGEE. CDR3 sequence (DNA): TGTGCCAGCAGCTTATTTGGGAGCTCCTACGAGCAGTACTTC. Protein sequence: CASSLFGSSYEQYF.

The chain links TRBV7-9 to TRBJ1-2, with D possibly TRBD1 on 6 matching bases. The CDR3 is 15 amino acids. V dropped 1 base and J dropped 8 bases, with 17 bases sitting between them. Germline V gene lookup returns CDR1 SEHNR and CDR2 FQNEAQ (reference sequence). The CDR3: CASSLENGGQLGYTF. The CDR3 bases are TGTGCCAGCAGCTTAGAAAATGGGGGCCAGCTGGGCTACACCTTC.

The chain recombines TRBV7-6 with TRBJ1-2, with TRBD1 matching 8 bases. V lost 5 bases to trimming and J lost 8 bases; unmatched junction nucleotides: 7. The V gene's germline CDR1 is SGHVS and CDR2 FNYEAQ. CDR3 length equals 13 residues. This chain's CDR3 is CASSTGQGTGYTF. DNA of the CDR3: TGTGCCAGCAGCACAGGACAGGGCACCGGCTACACCTTC.

V usage is TRBV7-8 and J usage is TRBJ2-1; TRBD1 is a possible D gene (6 bases). Trimming cost V 1 base and J 0 bases, with 19 bases left between them. This CDR3 comprises 19 residues. Germline CDR1 SGHVS, CDR2 FQNEAQ. For the CDR3, the DNA is TGTGCCAGCAGCTTAGTACGGATCCCCAGGGGCCCCTCCTACAATGAGCAGTTCTTC. Its translation: CASSLVRIPRGPSYNEQFF.

The chain couples TRBV21-1 to TRBJ2-5; the DNA was not compared with TRBD2, the D call given in the table. TRBV21-1 is deemed a pseudogene. The CDR3 is 15 amino acids. The CDR3 nucleotides read TGTGCCAGCAGCGCCCGGACGGGGATGGTGGAGACCCAGTACTTC. Its translation: CASSARTGMVETQYF.

In this sample, this clone turned up once. V and J are TRBV2 and TRBJ1-1; D call uncertain. CDR1 and CDR2 (germline): SNHLY, FYNNEI. Trimming took off 6 bases at V and 3 bases at J, with 14 bases between the two ends. This CDR3 comprises 14 residues. The CDR3 spells CASRFGSMDTEAFF. CDR3 bases: TGTGCCAGCAGGTTCGGATCGATGGACACTGAAGCTTTCTTT. The full variable domain, completed using reference TRBV2 and TRBJ1-1, is EPEVTQTPSHQVTQMGQEVILRCVPISNHLYFYWYRQILGQKVEFLVSFYNNEISEKSEIFDDQFSVERPDGSNFTLKIRSTKLEDSAMYFCASRFGSMDTEAFFGQGTRLTVV.

The chain has TRBV9 and TRBJ1-1, with 8 bases aligning to TRBD1. The germline V gene has CDR1 SGDLS and CDR2 YYNGEE. The V gene end was trimmed by 4 bases and the J gene end by 0 bases; junction bases not matched to a gene: 5. The CDR3 has 15 amino acids. CDR3: CASSKTGVMNTEAFF. The DNA for the CDR3 is TGTGCCAGCAGCAAGACAGGGGTGATGAACACTGAAGCTTTCTTT.